This TCR beta chain was retrieved from a study of blood T cells in healthy people across ages. For the study at large: In model experiments, template switching was able to capture about one barcoded beta molecule for every two T cells that were present.

A sample-barcoded 5' primer and a J-beta primer mix were used in a second PCR of roughly 7 to 11 cycles. Every molecule of cDNA carried a tag from a template-switch adaptor with 12 random nucleotides. Every sample gave at least 2.5 million paired-end reads containing CDR3. TCRdb used MiXCR to reprocess the 5' RACE reads, holding one entry per CDR3 protein. The sample lists hundreds of thousands of distinct CDR3 sequences, roughly 30% occurring once. The V segment lost 0 bases and the J segment 7 bases; nucleotides outside the gene matches: 5. Germline CDR1 reads ENHRY; CDR2 reads SYGVKD. The CDR3 totals 15 residues.

Input material: blood. The gene calls are TRBV10-3 and TRBJ1-5; the match to TRBD1 covers 8 bases. This receptor was obtained from a woman of 80 years or more in good health. This CDR3 reads CAISESQGVGQPQHF. CDR3 nucleotides: TGTGCCATCAGTGAGTCACAGGGGGTCGGCCAGCCCCAGCATTTT.